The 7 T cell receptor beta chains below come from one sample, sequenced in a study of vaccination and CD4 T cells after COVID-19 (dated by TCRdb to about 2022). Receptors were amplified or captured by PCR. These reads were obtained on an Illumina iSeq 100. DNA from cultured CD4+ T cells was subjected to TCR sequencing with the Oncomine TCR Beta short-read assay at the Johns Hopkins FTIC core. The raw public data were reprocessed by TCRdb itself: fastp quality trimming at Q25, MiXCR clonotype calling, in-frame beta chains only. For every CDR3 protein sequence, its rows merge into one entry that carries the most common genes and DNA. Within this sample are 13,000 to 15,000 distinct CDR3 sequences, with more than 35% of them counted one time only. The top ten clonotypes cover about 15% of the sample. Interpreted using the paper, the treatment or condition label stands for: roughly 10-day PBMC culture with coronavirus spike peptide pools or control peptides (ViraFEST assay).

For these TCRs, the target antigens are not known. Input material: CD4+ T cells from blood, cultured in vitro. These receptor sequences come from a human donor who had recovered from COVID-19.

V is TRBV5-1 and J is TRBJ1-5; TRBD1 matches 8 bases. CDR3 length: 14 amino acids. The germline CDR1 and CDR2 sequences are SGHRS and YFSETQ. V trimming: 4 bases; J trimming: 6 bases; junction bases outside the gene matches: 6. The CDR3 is CASSTGQGFQPQHF. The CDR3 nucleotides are TGCGCCAGCAGCACCGGACAGGGCTTTCAGCCCCAGCATTTT.

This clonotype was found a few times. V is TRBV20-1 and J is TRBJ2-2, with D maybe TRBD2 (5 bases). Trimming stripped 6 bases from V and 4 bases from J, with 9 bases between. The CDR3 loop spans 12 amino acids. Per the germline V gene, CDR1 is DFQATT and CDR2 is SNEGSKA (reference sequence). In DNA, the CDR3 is TGCAGTGCGGGCGGAGGCACCGGGGAGCTGTTTTTT. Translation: CSAGGGTGELFF.

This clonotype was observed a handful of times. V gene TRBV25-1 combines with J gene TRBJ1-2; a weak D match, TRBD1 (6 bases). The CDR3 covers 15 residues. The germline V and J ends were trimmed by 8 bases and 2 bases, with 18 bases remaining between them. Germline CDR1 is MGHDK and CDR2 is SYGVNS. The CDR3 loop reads CASVASGGGNYGYTF. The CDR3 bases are TGTGCCAGCGTAGCCAGTGGAGGGGGGAACTATGGCTACACCTTC.

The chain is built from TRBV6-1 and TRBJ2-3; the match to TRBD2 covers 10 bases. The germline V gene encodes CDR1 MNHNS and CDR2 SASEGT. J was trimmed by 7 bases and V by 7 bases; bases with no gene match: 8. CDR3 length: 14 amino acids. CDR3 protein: CASTPSGGAYTQYF. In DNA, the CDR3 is TGTGCCAGCACCCCAAGCGGGGGGGCGTATACGCAGTATTTT.

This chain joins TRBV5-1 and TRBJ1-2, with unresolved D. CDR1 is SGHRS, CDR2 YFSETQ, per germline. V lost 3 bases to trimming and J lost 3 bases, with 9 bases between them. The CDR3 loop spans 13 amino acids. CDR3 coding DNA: TGCGCCAGCAGCTCCGGTCTTTACTATGGCTACACCTTC. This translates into CASSSGLYYGYTF.

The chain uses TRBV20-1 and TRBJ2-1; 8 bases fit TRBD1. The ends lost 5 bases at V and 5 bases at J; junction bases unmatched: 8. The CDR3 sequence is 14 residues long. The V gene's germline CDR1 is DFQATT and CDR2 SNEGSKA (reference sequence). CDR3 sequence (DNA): TGCAGTGCTGTTTACAGGGGGTTTAACAATGAGCAGTTCTTC. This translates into CSAVYRGFNNEQFF.

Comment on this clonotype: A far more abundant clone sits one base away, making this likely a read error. In DNA, the CDR3 is TGTGCCAGCAGCGGAGACAGGTCCCCAATTCAGCCCCAGCATTTT. Its protein product is CASSGDRSPIQPQHF. The chain links TRBV13 to TRBJ1-5, with a weak D call TRBD1 (6 bases). The CDR3 runs to 15 residues. The germline V and J ends were trimmed by 5 bases and 6 bases, with 17 bases remaining between them. Germline CDR1 PRHDT, CDR2 FYEKMQ (reference sequence).